This T cell receptor beta chain derives from a study of response to subunit inactivated influenza vaccine. Overall study findings and caveats: Every seasonal influenza vaccination brings in few new T cells, the authors suggested.

This CDR3 region has 16 residues. Germline CDR1 MNHEY, CDR2 SVGEGT. Concerning this clonotype itself: Its antigen is still unknown. Compared with germline, one end of the junction differs, possibly owing to a read error.

TCRdb passed the RT-PCR reads through MiXCR, listing each CDR3 protein once. This repertoire shows more than 700,000 distinct CDR3 sequences, over 20% found once; its top ten account for 10% to 13%. The chain uses TRBV6-2 or TRBV6-3 and TRBJ2-4; D gene ambiguous. The sequence was collected from a man between 45 and 60 years old who received an inactivated influenza vaccine. The source was PBMCs from blood, collected more than 4 days after vaccination. The chain's CDR3 is CASSYPTGPAKNIRYF. The CDR3 nucleotides read TGTGCCAGCAGTTACCCCACCGGGCCAGCCAAAAACATTCGGTACTTC.